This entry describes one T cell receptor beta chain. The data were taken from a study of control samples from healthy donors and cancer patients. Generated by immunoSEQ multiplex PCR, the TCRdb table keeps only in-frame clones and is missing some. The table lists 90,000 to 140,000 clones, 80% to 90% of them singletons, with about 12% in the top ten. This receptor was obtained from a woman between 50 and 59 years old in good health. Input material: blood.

The CDR3 loop reads CSASPGQSGANVLTF. CDR3 in DNA: TGCAGTGCTAGTCCAGGGCAGAGTGGGGCCAACGTCCTGACTTTC. V usage is TRBV20-1 and J usage is TRBJ2-6; maybe TRBD1 (5 bases). The CDR3 loop spans 15 amino acids. Germline CDR1 and CDR2: DFQATT and SNEGSKA (reference sequence). Deletions cut 3 bases from V and 3 bases from J, with 12 bases between.